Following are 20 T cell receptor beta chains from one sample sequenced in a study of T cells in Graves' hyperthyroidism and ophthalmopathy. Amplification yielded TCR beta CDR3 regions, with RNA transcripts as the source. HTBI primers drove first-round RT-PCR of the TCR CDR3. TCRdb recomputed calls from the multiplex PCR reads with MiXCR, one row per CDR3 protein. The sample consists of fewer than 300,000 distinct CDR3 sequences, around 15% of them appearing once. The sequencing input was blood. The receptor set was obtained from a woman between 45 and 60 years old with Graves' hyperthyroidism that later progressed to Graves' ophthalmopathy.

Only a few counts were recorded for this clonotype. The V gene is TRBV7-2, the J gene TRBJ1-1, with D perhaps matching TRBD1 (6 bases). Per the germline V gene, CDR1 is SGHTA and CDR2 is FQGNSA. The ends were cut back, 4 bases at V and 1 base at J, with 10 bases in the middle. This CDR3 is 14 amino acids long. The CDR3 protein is CASSSRTANTEAFF. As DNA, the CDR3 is TGTGCCAGCAGCTCACGGACAGCGAACACTGAAGCTTTCTTT.

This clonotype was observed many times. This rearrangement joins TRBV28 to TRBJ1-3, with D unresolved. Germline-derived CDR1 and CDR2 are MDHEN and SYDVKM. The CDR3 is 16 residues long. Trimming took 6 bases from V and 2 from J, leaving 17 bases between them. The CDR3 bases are TGTGCCAGCAGCCTCGCGGGATCTTTAACTGGAAACACCATATATTTT. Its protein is CASSLAGSLTGNTIYF.

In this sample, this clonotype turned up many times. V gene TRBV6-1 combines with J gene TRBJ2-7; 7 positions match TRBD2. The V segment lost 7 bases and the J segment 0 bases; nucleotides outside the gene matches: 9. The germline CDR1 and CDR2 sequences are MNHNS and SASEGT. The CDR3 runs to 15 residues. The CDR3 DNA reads TGTGCCAGCATGCCCGGACTAGTTGGCTCCTACGAGCAGTACTTC. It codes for CASMPGLVGSYEQYF.

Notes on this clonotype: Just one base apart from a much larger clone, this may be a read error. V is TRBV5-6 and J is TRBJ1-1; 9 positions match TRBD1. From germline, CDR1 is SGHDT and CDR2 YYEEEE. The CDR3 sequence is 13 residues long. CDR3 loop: CASNLDRGTEAFF. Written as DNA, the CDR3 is TGTGCCAGCAACTTGGACAGGGGCACCGAAGCTTTCTTT.

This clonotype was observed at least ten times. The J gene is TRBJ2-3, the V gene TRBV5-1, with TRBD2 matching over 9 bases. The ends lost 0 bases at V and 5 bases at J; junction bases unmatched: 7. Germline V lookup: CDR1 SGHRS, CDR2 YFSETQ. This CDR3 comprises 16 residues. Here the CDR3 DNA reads TGCGCCAGCAGCTTGGATAGCGGGAGCAAGGAAGATACGCAGTATTTT. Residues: CASSLDSGSKEDTQYF.

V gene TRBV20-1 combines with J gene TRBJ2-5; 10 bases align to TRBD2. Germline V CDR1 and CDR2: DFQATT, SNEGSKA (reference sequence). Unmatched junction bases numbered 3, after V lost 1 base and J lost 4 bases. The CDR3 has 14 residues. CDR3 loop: CSARGLAGVETQYF. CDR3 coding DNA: TGCAGTGCTAGAGGGCTAGCGGGAGTAGAGACCCAGTACTTC.

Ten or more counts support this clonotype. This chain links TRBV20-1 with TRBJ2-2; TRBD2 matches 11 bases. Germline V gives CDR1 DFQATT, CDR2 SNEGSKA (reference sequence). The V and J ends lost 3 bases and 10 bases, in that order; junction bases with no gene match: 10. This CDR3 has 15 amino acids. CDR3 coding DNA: TGCAGTGCTAGTCCCCCCGCACTAGCGGGGGAGGAGCTGTTTTTT. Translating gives CSASPPALAGEELFF.

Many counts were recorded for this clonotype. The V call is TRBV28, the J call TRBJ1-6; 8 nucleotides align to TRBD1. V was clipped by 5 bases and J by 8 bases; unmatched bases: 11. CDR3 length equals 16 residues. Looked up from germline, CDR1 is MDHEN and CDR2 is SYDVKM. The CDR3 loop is CASSPPLGQGYSPLHF. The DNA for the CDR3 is TGTGCCAGCAGTCCTCCCCTAGGACAGGGCTATTCACCCCTCCACTTT.

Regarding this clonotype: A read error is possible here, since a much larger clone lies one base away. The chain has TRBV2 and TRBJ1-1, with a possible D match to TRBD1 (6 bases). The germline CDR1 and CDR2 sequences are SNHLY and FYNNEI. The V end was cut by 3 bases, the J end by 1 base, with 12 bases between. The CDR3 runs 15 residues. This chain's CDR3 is CASSDAGEGNTEAFF. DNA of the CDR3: TGTGCCAGCAGTGACGCAGGGGAGGGGAACACTGAAGCTTTCTTT.

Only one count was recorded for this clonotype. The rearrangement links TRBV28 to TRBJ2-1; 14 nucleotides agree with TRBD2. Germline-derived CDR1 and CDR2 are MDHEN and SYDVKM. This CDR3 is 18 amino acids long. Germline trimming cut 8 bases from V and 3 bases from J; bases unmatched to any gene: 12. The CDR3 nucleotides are TGTGCCAGCGGTGCCGGGACTAGCGGGAGAATTGACTACAATGAGCAGTTCTTC. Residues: CASGAGTSGRIDYNEQFF.

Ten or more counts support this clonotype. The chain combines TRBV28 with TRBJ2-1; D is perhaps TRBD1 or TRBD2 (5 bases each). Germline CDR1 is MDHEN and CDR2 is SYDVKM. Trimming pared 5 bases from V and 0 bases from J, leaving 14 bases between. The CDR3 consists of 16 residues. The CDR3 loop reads CASSQLGRNSYNEQFF. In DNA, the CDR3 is TGTGCCAGCAGTCAGTTGGGACGAAACTCCTACAATGAGCAGTTCTTC.

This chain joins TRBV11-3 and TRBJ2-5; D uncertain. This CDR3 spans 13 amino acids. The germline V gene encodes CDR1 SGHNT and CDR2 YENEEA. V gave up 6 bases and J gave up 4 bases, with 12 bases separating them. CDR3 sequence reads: CASSTTGTETQYF. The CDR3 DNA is TGTGCCAGCAGTACCACCGGTACAGAGACCCAGTACTTC.

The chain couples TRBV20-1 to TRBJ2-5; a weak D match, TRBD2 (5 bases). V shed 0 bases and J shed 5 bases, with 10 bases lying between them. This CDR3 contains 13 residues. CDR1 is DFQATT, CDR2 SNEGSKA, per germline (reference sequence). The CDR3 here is CSAREVRGETQYF. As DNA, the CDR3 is TGCAGTGCTAGAGAGGTCAGAGGGGAGACCCAGTACTTC.

The CDR3 loop reads CASRMPGTRNSPLHF. CDR3 DNA sequence: TGTGCCAGCAGAATGCCCGGGACAAGGAATTCACCCCTCCACTTT. This chain uses TRBV28 with TRBJ1-6, with TRBD1 as a possible D gene (6 bases). V dropped 6 bases and J dropped 7 bases, with 16 bases sitting between them. Per the germline V gene, CDR1 is MDHEN and CDR2 is SYDVKM. This CDR3 has 15 amino acids.

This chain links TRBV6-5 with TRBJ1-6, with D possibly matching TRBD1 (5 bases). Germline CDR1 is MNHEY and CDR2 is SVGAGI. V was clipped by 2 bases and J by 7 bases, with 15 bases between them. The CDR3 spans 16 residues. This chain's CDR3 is CASSYGDSLRNSPLHF. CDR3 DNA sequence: TGTGCCAGCAGTTACGGAGACAGCCTGAGGAATTCACCCCTCCACTTT.

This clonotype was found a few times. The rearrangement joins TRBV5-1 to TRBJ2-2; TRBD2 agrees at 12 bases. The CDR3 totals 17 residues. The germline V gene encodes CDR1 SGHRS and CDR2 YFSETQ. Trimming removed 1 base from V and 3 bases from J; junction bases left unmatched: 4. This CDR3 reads CASSLRLAGVYTGELFF. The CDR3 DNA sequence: TGCGCCAGCAGCTTGAGACTAGCGGGAGTTTACACCGGGGAGCTGTTTTTT.

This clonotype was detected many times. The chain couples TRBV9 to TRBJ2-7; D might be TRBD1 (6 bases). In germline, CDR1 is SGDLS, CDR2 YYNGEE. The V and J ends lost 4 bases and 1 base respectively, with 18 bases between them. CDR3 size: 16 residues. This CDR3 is CASSPDPGTPSYEQYF. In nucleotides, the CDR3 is TGTGCCAGCAGCCCCGACCCCGGGACACCTTCCTACGAGCAGTACTTC.

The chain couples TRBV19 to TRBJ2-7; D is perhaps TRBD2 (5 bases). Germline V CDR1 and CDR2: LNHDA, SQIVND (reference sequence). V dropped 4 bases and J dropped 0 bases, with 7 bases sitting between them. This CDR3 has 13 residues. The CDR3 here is CASSRGCSYEQYF. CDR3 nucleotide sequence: TGTGCCAGTAGTAGAGGGTGCTCCTACGAGCAGTACTTC.

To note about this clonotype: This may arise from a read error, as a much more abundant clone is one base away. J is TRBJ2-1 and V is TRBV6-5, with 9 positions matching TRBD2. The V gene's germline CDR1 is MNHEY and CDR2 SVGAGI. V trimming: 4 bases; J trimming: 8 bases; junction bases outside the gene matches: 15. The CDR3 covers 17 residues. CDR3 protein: CASSSAVGSGSKDEQFF. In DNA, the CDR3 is TGTGCCAGCAGTTCCGCCGTGGGTAGCGGGAGTAAAGATGAGCAGTTCTTC.

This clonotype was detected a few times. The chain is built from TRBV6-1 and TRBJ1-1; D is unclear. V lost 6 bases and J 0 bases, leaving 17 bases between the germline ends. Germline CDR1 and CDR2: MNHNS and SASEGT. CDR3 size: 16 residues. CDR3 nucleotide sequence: TGTGCCAGCAGGCACGATCTCACTATTATGAACACTGAAGCTTTCTTT. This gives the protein CASRHDLTIMNTEAFF.